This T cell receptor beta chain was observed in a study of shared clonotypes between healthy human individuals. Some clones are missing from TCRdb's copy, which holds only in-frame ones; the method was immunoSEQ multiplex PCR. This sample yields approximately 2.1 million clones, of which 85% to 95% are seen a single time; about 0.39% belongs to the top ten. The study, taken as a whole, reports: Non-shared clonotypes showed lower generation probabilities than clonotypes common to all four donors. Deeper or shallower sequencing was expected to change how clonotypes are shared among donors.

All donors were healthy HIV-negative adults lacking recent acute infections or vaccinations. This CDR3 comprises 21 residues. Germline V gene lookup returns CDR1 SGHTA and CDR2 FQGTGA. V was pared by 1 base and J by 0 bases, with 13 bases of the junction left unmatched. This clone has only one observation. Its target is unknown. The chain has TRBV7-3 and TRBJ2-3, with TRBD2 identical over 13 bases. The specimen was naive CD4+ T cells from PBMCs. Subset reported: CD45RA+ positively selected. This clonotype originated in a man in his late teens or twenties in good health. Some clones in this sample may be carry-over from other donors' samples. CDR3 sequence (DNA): TGTGCCAGCAGCTTAAGGGGACTAGCGGGACCAGAAAACCCTAGCACAGATACGCAGTATTTT. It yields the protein CASSLRGLAGPENPSTDTQYF. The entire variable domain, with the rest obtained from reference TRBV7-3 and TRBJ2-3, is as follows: GAGVSQTPSNKVTEKGKYVELRCDPISGHTALYWYRQSLGQGPEFLIYFQGTGAADDSGLPNDRFFAVRPEGSVSTLKIQRTERGDSAVYLCASSLRGLAGPENPSTDTQYFGPGTRLTVL.